The next 29 T cell receptor beta chains were all read from a single sample in a study of metastatic and nonmetastatic thyroid tumors. Treatment of any kind had been given to no patient before thyroid surgery. TCRdb re-clonotyped the PCR reads via MiXCR. The sample shows under 35,000 clones, 20% to 25% of them seen only once. The sample taken for sequencing was blood. Every receptor here comes from a female donor with papillary thyroid cancer or a benign thyroid nodule (not recorded which). Some clones in this sample may be carry-over from other donors' samples.

Details on this clone: With a much larger clone just one base away, this may be a read error. Additional DNA sequences in this sample encode the identical CDR3. The chain has TRBV29-1 and TRBJ1-2; D is uncertain. In germline, CDR1 is SQVTM, CDR2 ANQGSEA. The CDR3 totals 11 residues. The chain's CDR3 is CSVTGSNGYTF. CDR3 DNA sequence: TGCAGCGTTACTGGATCCAATGGCTACACCTTT. Full variable domain (missing parts from reference TRBV29-1 and TRBJ1-2): SAVISQKPSRDICQRGTSLTIQCQVDSQVTMMFWYRQQPGQSLTLIATANQGSEATYESGFVIDKFPISRPNLTFSTLTVSNMSPEDSSIYLCSVTGSNGYTFGSGTRLTVV.

The chain recombines TRBV9 with TRBJ1-1, with D hard to call. Germline V gives CDR1 SGDLS, CDR2 YYNGEE. This CDR3 spans 15 amino acids. V was pared by 4 bases and J by 1 base, with 14 bases between. The CDR3 sequence: CASSLGRDGNTEAFF. CDR3 in DNA: TGTGCCAGCAGCCTAGGGAGGGATGGGAACACTGAAGCTTTCTTT.

This clone was recorded many times. The chain joins TRBV12-3 or TRBV12-4 to TRBJ1-5; possible D gene TRBD1, 5 bases. V shed 3 bases and J shed 6 bases, with 15 bases lying between them. CDR3 length: 15 residues. In DNA form, the CDR3 reads TGTGCCAGCAGTTTCGGCGGGGGACTCAGTCAGCCCCAGCATTTT. It is translated as CASSFGGGLSQPQHF.

This clone was detected ten times or more. CDR3 sequence reads: CASSRRLAGAISSYNEQFF. The CDR3 DNA sequence: TGTGCCAGCAGCCGACGACTAGCGGGAGCCATTAGCTCCTACAATGAGCAGTTCTTC. The chain couples TRBV4-2 to TRBJ2-1, with 12 bases lining up with TRBD2. The V and J ends lost 4 bases and 0 bases, in that order; junction bases with no gene match: 10. Germline V gene lookup returns CDR1 LGHNA and CDR2 YNFKEQ. The CDR3 runs 19 residues.

By sample fraction, this clone is medium-sized (0.01 to 0.1%). This chain links TRBV24-1 with TRBJ2-7, with 9 bases fitting TRBD1. The CDR3 is 16 residues long. Unmatched junction bases numbered 8, after V lost 3 bases and J lost 3 bases. Per the germline V gene, CDR1 is KGHDR and CDR2 is SFDVKD. The CDR3 DNA is TGTGCCACCAGTGATACCGGGACAGGGAACTACTACGAGCAGTACTTC. Its protein is CATSDTGTGNYYEQYF.

In this sample, this clone turned up many times. This chain links TRBV20-1 with TRBJ1-2, with a weak D call TRBD1 (6 bases). Germline CDR1 and CDR2: DFQATT and SNEGSKA (reference sequence). V lost 1 base and J lost 6, with 15 bases in between. The CDR3 covers 14 residues. The CDR3 nucleotides are TGCAGTGCTAGAGCATGGCCCAGGGGCCATGGCTACACCTTC. Translated: CSARAWPRGHGYTF.

This clone showed up many times. V is TRBV6-1 and J is TRBJ2-5; D is possibly TRBD1 or TRBD2 (5 bases each). The ends were cut back, 3 bases at V and 5 bases at J, with 10 bases in the middle. This CDR3 comprises 13 residues. CDR1 is MNHNS, CDR2 SASEGT, per germline. The CDR3 reads CASSDGARETQYF. The CDR3 DNA sequence: TGTGCCAGCAGTGACGGGGCGCGGGAGACCCAGTACTTC.

This clone was observed a few times. Other DNA sequences in this specimen translate into the identical CDR3. The chain combines TRBV28 with TRBJ2-7, with D tentatively TRBD2 (7 bases). CDR1 and CDR2 from the germline V gene are MDHEN and SYDVKM. This CDR3 contains 15 residues. Trimming left V 6 bases short and J 1 base short, with 16 bases between. The CDR3 nucleotides read TGTGCCAGCAGAGCCCAAGGGGGGGCATCCTACGAGCAGTACTTC. This translates into CASRAQGGASYEQYF.

The chain uses TRBV20-1 and TRBJ2-1, with D perhaps matching TRBD1 or TRBD2 (5 bases each). Between the trimmed V and J ends, which lost 3 bases and 5 bases, there was a span of 11 bases. In germline, CDR1 is DFQATT, CDR2 SNEGSKA (reference sequence). The CDR3 covers 13 residues. CDR3 DNA: TGCAGTGCTAGCAAAGGGACCGACAATGAGCAGTTCTTC. Its translation: CSASKGTDNEQFF.

The J gene is TRBJ2-7, the V gene TRBV11-2; 8 bases fit TRBD2. V trimming: 5 bases; J trimming: 3 bases; junction bases outside the gene matches: 3. This CDR3 is built from 13 residues. Germline CDR1 reads SGHAT; CDR2 reads FQNNGV. The DNA of the CDR3 is TGTGCCAGCAGCGCCAGCGGGAGCTACGAGCAGTACTTC. The encoded protein is CASSASGSYEQYF. Based on the CDR3 plus reference TRBV11-2 and TRBJ2-7, the full variable domain is EAGVAQSPRYKIIEKRQSVAFWCNPISGHATLYWYQQILGQGPKLLIQFQNNGVVDDSQLPKDRFSAERLKGVDSTLKIQPAKLEDSAVYLCASSASGSYEQYFGPGTRLTVT.

The chain links TRBV2 to TRBJ2-1; weak D call: TRBD2 (6 bases). CDR1 and CDR2 (germline): SNHLY, FYNNEI. This CDR3 has 15 residues. V was trimmed by 7 bases and J by 5 bases, leaving 18 bases between them. The CDR3 nucleotides read TGTGCCAGCAAAGTAGGGGAGGACACCGACAATGAGCAGTTCTTC. Translated, it gives CASKVGEDTDNEQFF.

This clone was counted ten times or more. The gene calls are TRBV13 and TRBJ2-3; 8 bases match TRBD1. This CDR3 contains 15 residues. CDR1 is PRHDT and CDR2 is FYEKMQ in the germline V gene (reference sequence). Losses at the gene ends were 5 bases for V and 5 bases for J; bases not matched to a gene: 9. The CDR3 DNA reads as TGTGCCAGCAGCCCTGACAGGGGCATTGAAGATACGCAGTATTTT. Protein sequence: CASSPDRGIEDTQYF.

The chain recombines TRBV30 with TRBJ2-1; D gene unclear. CDR1 GTSNPN and CDR2 SVGIG come from the germline V gene (reference sequence). V shed 0 bases and J shed 5 bases, with 8 bases lying between them. The CDR3 contains 13 residues. CDR3 sequence (DNA): TGTGCCTGGAGTGTAGGCAGTCACAATGAGCAGTTCTTC. Encoded protein: CAWSVGSHNEQFF.

This clone was seen more than once but under ten times. The chain combines TRBV10-1 with TRBJ2-3; a weak D match, TRBD2 (5 bases). In germline, CDR1 is WNHNN, CDR2 SYGVQD (reference sequence). The germline V and J ends were trimmed by 4 bases and 4 bases, with 12 bases remaining between them. This CDR3 is built from 14 residues. CDR3 loop: CASSGRLYPDTQYF. The CDR3 nucleotides are TGCGCCAGCAGTGGCCGACTATATCCAGATACGCAGTATTTT.

This clone was counted only a few times. The chain joins TRBV27 to TRBJ2-7; D ambiguous. The V end was cut by 0 bases, the J end by 2 bases, with 14 bases between. CDR1 is MNHEY, CDR2 SMNVEV, per germline (reference sequence). The length of the CDR3 is 16 residues. CDR3 loop: CASSLSFSGRPYEQYF. In DNA form, the CDR3 reads TGTGCCAGCAGTTTATCGTTTAGTGGCAGACCCTACGAGCAGTACTTC.

This clone occurred many times. The chain joins TRBV6-2 or TRBV6-3 to TRBJ1-1; 7 positions match TRBD1. Losses at the gene ends were 6 bases for V and 0 bases for J; bases not matched to a gene: 7. The length of the CDR3 is 15 residues. Germline CDR1 is MNHEY and CDR2 is SVGEGT. The CDR3 nucleotides are TGTGCCAGCAGACAGGGGAGTGTTATGAACACTGAAGCTTTCTTT. Residues: CASRQGSVMNTEAFF.

To note about this clone: Sequence at one end of the junction differs from germline and may be a read error. The rearrangement joins TRBV7-8 to TRBJ1-4; D gene unclear. CDR1 and CDR2 (germline): SGHVS, FQNEAQ. CDR3 length: 15 residues. CDR3 in DNA: TGTGCTAGCAGCTTAGGAGACGAAACTAATGAAAAACTGTTTTTT. This encodes CASSLGDETNEKLFF.

The chain joins TRBV20-1 to TRBJ1-6, with D unresolved. Germline V gives CDR1 DFQATT, CDR2 SNEGSKA (reference sequence). The CDR3 sequence is 13 residues long. Trimming removed 2 bases from V and 7 bases from J, with 9 bases in between. The CDR3 DNA reads as TGCAGTGCTAGAATAGGTTCAAATTCACCCCTCCACTTT. Amino acids: CSARIGSNSPLHF.

At least ten counts were recorded for this clone. This chain connects TRBV19 to TRBJ2-7, with D possibly TRBD2 on 5 matching bases. CDR1 and CDR2 from the germline V gene are LNHDA and SQIVND (reference sequence). The CDR3 consists of 15 residues. The germline V and J ends were trimmed by 1 base and 5 bases, with 15 bases remaining between them. CDR3: CASSIGLGLQHEQYF. CDR3 DNA sequence: TGTGCCAGTAGTATAGGACTTGGACTGCAGCACGAGCAGTACTTC. The entire variable domain, with the rest obtained from reference TRBV19 and TRBJ2-7, is as follows: DGGITQSPKYLFRKEGQNVTLSCEQNLNHDAMYWYRQDPGQGLRLIYYSQIVNDFQKGDIAEGYSVSREKKESFPLTVTSAQKNPTAFYLCASSIGLGLQHEQYFGPGTRLTVT.

This clone was found many times. The chain combines TRBV29-1 with TRBJ1-2, with TRBD1 matching 7 bases. In germline, CDR1 is SQVTM, CDR2 ANQGSEA. The J segment lost 5 bases and the V segment lost 6 bases, leaving 9 bases of the junction unmatched. The CDR3 contains 13 residues. The CDR3 region has the DNA TGCAGCGTGGATCAGGGGGAAGATTATGGCTACACCTTC. Its protein is CSVDQGEDYGYTF.

Ten or more counts support this clone. The V and J genes are TRBV9 and TRBJ2-7; unclear D gene. The germline V and J ends were trimmed by 0 bases and 0 bases, with 10 bases remaining between them. Per germline, CDR1 SGDLS and CDR2 YYNGEE. The CDR3 loop spans 15 amino acids. The CDR3 sequence is CASSVGPDSSYEQYF. CDR3 nucleotides: TGTGCCAGCAGCGTAGGGCCCGATAGCTCCTACGAGCAGTACTTC.

The chain has TRBV7-2 and TRBJ1-2; no clear D. Looked up from germline, CDR1 is SGHTA and CDR2 is FQGNSA. This CDR3 comprises 12 residues. V shed 5 bases and J shed 9 bases, with 13 bases lying between them. CDR3 protein: CASSTRYASYTF. The CDR3 nucleotides are TGTGCCAGCAGCACCCGGTATGCAAGCTACACCTTC. The full variable domain, in which reference TRBV7-2 and TRBJ1-2 provide the parts outside the CDR3, is GAGVSQSPSNKVTEKGKDVELRCDPISGHTALYWYRQSLGQGLEFLIYFQGNSAPDKSGLPSDRFSAERTGGSVSTLTIQRTQQEDSAVYLCASSTRYASYTFGSGTRLTVV.

This clone was seen many times. This sequence joins TRBV4-2 and TRBJ1-5; D not resolved. Germline V gene lookup returns CDR1 LGHNA and CDR2 YNFKEQ. The CDR3 loop spans 11 amino acids. Trimming shortened V by 0 bases and J by 6 bases, and 0 bases separated the two germline ends. In nucleotides, the CDR3 is TGTGCCAGCAGCCAAGATCAGCCCCAGCATTTT. Amino acid sequence: CASSQDQPQHF.

This clone was recorded many times. The V gene is TRBV20-1, the J gene TRBJ2-5; D is unresolved. This CDR3 is built from 12 residues. Looked up from germline, CDR1 is DFQATT and CDR2 is SNEGSKA (reference sequence). V dropped 0 bases and J dropped 5 bases, with 7 bases sitting between them. CDR3 sequence (DNA): TGCAGTGCTAGAGATTTTGGGGAGACCCAGTACTTC. It encodes CSARDFGETQYF.

Concerning this clone itself: Given a much more abundant clone one base away, this may be a read error. V and J are TRBV5-1 and TRBJ2-3; TRBD1 matches at 8 bases. Germline lookup yields CDR1 SGHRS and CDR2 YFSETQ. The CDR3 has 14 amino acids. After removal of 2 bases from V and 5 bases from J, the junction contained 4 bases not matched to a gene. In DNA, the CDR3 is TGCGCCAGCAGCTTCACAGGGGGGATAGATACGCAGTATTTT. As protein: CASSFTGGIDTQYF.

This chain links TRBV20-1 with TRBJ2-7, with D perhaps TRBD1 (5 bases). The CDR3 extends over 12 amino acids. The V end lost 4 bases, the J end lost 1 base, and 8 bases lay between the germline ends. Germline assignment: CDR1 DFQATT and CDR2 SNEGSKA (reference sequence). The CDR3 loop is CSAKTESYEQYF. As DNA, the CDR3 is TGCAGTGCTAAGACAGAATCCTACGAGCAGTACTTC.

This clone occurred many times. The V gene is TRBV15, the J gene TRBJ1-2, with D hard to call. This CDR3 has 13 residues. V lost 0 bases and J 8 bases, leaving 10 bases between the germline ends. The germline gives CDR1 LNHNV, CDR2 YYDKDF (reference sequence). CDR3 in DNA: TGTGCCACCAGCAGAGATATGAGGTCCGGCTACACCTTC. Translated: CATSRDMRSGYTF.

This chain uses TRBV20-1 with TRBJ2-2, with 8 bases matching TRBD1. The CDR3 has 13 residues. Germline-derived CDR1 and CDR2 are DFQATT and SNEGSKA (reference sequence). V was clipped by 7 bases and J by 1 base; unmatched bases: 2. The CDR3 region is CSVDRGNTGELFF. CDR3 DNA: TGCAGTGTAGACAGGGGGAACACCGGGGAGCTGTTTTTT.

This clone was seen just once. The rearrangement uses TRBV30 and TRBJ2-3, with D perhaps TRBD2 (7 bases). Germline assignment: CDR1 GTSNPN and CDR2 SVGIG (reference sequence). The CDR3 contains 13 residues. V was trimmed by 4 bases and J by 8 bases, leaving 16 bases between them. The CDR3 sequence: CAWKTRGGSTQYF. The CDR3 DNA follows: TGTGCCTGGAAAACGAGGGGGGGCTCTACGCAGTATTTT.